This section outlines one T cell receptor beta chain sequence together with its context. In the PCR, 60 Vbeta and 13 Jbeta primers were used. TCRdb keeps only in-frame clones here, not all; method: immunoSEQ multiplex PCR. The sample yields some 120,000 clones, about three quarters seen once. The data derive from a study of cytomegalovirus exposure and HLA in healthy donors. The trim removed 7 bases at V and 1 base at J, leaving 12 bases unmatched. Germline V gene data show CDR1 as SGHDT and CDR2 as YYEEEE. The CDR3 totals 18 residues. The J gene is TRBJ2-6, the V gene TRBV5-6; TRBD1 matches at 9 bases. This TCR was sampled from a woman aged 40 to 50 in good health and CMV-seronegative. Sample: PBMCs. This CDR3 reads CASSRGTGFFSGANVLTF. The CDR3 nucleotides are TGTGCCAGCTCGCGGGGGACAGGGTTTTTTTCTGGGGCCAACGTCCTGACTTTC.